The TCR beta chain under discussion was sequenced for a study of blood T cell repertoires in COVID-19. The overall study: Specimens from acute and convalescent COVID-19 originated in the United States, Italy and Spain.

In the original processing: Cell counts per sample came from amplifying reference gene primers. Method: immunoSEQ multiplex PCR; TCRdb's copy keeps in-frame clones and lacks some. From that table come the V and J calls and clone size; the DNA was used to work out D and trimming. Of over 350,000 clones detected, 85% to 90% appear once; the ten largest clones hold around 4.4%. The TCR comes from a woman in her twenties or thirties with acute or convalescent COVID-19. The sequencing sample was made of peripheral blood.

The CDR3 DNA is TGTGCCAGCAGCGGCCCGACTAGCACAGATACGCAGTATTTT. Its protein product is CASSGPTSTDTQYF. The chain uses TRBV5-5 and TRBJ2-3; D gene ambiguous. CDR3 length equals 14 residues. Per the germline V gene, CDR1 is SGHKS and CDR2 is YYEKEE (reference sequence). Trimming pared 4 bases from V and 0 bases from J, leaving 9 bases between.